Included here is one T cell receptor (beta chain) sequence, with context. The data stem from a study of chemoradiotherapy in HPV16-positive cancers. Sequenced by immunoSEQ multiplex PCR; TCRdb stores in-frame clones only, minus some. The top ten clones hold about 5% of a sample with 25,000 to 35,000 clones, about nine tenths of them seen once. The V and J ends lost 5 bases and 5 bases, in that order; junction bases with no gene match: 6. There are 14 residues in the CDR3. CDR1 is SGHRS and CDR2 is YFSETQ in the germline V gene. The input for sequencing was blood, taken from a patient who underwent chemoradiotherapy. The rearrangement links TRBV5-1 to TRBJ2-5, with 10 bases that match TRBD1. This sequence was found in a human donor with HPV-associated anogenital cancer. CDR3 nucleotide sequence: TGCGCCAGCAGATTGACAGGGGGCAAGGAGACCCAGTACTTC. This sequence encodes CASRLTGGKETQYF. Full variable domain (remainder filled in from reference TRBV5-1 and TRBJ2-5): KAGVTQTPRYLIKTRGQQVTLSCSPISGHRSVSWYQQTPGQGLQFLFEYFSETQRNKGNFPGRFSGRQFSNSRSEMNVSTLELGDSALYLCASRLTGGKETQYFGPGTRLLVL.